This T cell receptor beta chain is from a study of T-cell reconstitution after alpha-beta-depleted transplantation in children. Comments on this clonotype: Its antigen is not known.

Study conclusions and caveats: Diversity of TCRbeta at day 60 was high in some patients, arising from surviving recipient T cells and thymic progenitors. Several hundred graft clones that had expanded were reportedly the source of alpha-beta T cells about two months after transplant. Counts and diversity of T cells one year after transplant came mostly from newly produced T cells.

Germline V CDR1 and CDR2: SQVTM, ANQGSEA. The CDR3 has 13 residues. With V trimmed by 7 bases and J by 0 bases, 5 bases remained unmatched. Researchers prepared the TCRbeta library using unique molecular identifiers, the study reports. Each CDR3 protein gets one entry after TCRdb re-called the PCR reads with MiXCR. The data hold over 400,000 distinct CDR3 sequences, with roughly 43% observed a single time. The chain is built from TRBV29-1 and TRBJ1-2; 7 bases are a match to TRBD1. The sequencing here drew on PBMCs, taken before TCRalphabeta/CD19-depleted stem cell transplant. This receptor was identified in a girl aged 2-10 years with aplastic anemia, due to receive a stem cell transplant. CDR3 protein: CSANRGTNYGYTF. CDR3 sequence (DNA): TGCAGCGCTAACAGGGGAACTAACTATGGCTACACCTTC.